Detailed here is one T cell receptor beta chain. The data derive from a study of OX40 agonist ivuxolimab in advanced cancers. Overall study: A mean age of roughly 60 years, range roughly 20 to 90, was recorded, and approximately 85% were male. 30% to 40% of patients had received prior checkpoint inhibitor therapy.

Trimming left V 8 bases short and J 2 bases short, with 16 bases between. CDR3 length: 14 amino acids. Germline values: CDR1 LNHNV, CDR2 YYDKDF (reference sequence). Sequencing was performed with immunoSEQ multiplex PCR; in TCRdb, only in-frame clones are kept and a portion is missing. The sample yields under 25,000 clones, about 80% seen once. Specimen: CD4+ or CD8+ T cells sorted from blood, collected in a trial of the OX40 agonist ivuxolimab. This sequence joins TRBV15 and TRBJ2-7; D unclear. This TCR came from an adult with an advanced solid tumor such as melanoma, head and neck, liver or kidney cancer. CDR3 sequence (DNA): TGTGCCACCTCCCGCATCGGGCGGACCTACGAGCAGTACTTC. Translation gives CATSRIGRTYEQYF.